This passage covers 2 T cell receptor beta chains from one sample sequenced in a study of cytomegalovirus exposure and HLA in healthy donors. Both 60 Vbeta primers and 13 Jbeta primers went into the PCR. Produced via immunoSEQ multiplex PCR; TCRdb's table is partial and in-frame only. The data hold under 200,000 clones, with about 83% observed a single time. The source material was PBMCs. All receptors derive from a woman aged 25 to 39 in good health and CMV-seropositive.

The gene calls are TRBV28 and TRBJ2-1; TRBD2 is a possible D gene (6 bases). This CDR3 region has 17 residues. Germline CDR1 is MDHEN and CDR2 is SYDVKM. V lost 4 bases and J 4 bases, leaving 20 bases between the germline ends. The CDR3 coding sequence is TGTGCCAGCAGTTGGGGCCGGGGGAGTATTCTGTACAATGAGCAGTTCTTC. It translates to CASSWGRGSILYNEQFF.

The chain has TRBV7-9 and TRBJ1-1; no definite D call. Germline loops: CDR1 SEHNR, CDR2 FQNEAQ (reference sequence). V gave up 3 bases and J gave up 4 bases, with 9 bases separating them. The CDR3 totals 13 residues. The CDR3 is CASSLNSFTEAFF. The DNA for the CDR3 is TGTGCCAGCAGCTTGAACAGCTTCACTGAAGCTTTCTTT.